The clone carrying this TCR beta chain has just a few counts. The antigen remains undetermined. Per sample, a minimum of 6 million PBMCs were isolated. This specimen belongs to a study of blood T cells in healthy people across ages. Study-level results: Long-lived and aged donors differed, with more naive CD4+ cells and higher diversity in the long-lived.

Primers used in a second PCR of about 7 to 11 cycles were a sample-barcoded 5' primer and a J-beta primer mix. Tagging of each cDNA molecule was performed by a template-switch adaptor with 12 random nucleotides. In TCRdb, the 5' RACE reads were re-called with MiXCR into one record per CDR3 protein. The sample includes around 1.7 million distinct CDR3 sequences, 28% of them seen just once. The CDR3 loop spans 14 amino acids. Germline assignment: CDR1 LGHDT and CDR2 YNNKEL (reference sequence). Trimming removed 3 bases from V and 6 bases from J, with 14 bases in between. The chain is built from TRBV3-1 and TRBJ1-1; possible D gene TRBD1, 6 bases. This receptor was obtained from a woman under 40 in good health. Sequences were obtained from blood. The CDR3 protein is CASSHNGGVSEAFF. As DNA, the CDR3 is TGTGCCAGCAGCCACAATGGGGGCGTATCTGAAGCTTTCTTT.